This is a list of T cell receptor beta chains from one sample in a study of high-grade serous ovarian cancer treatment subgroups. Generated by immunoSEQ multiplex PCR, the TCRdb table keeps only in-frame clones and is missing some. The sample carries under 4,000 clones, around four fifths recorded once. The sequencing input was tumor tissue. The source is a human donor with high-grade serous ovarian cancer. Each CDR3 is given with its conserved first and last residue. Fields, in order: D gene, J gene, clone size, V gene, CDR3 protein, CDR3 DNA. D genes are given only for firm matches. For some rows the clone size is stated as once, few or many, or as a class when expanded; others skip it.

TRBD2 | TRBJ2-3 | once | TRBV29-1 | CSVGTSAYTDTQYF | TGCAGCGTGGGGACTAGCGCCTACACAGATACGCAGTATTTT
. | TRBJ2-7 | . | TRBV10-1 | CASGTGTYEQYF | TGCGCCAGCGGTACAGGCACCTACGAGCAGTACTTC
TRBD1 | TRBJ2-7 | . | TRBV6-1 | CASGRTGGYEQYF | TGTGCCAGCGGCCGGACAGGGGGGTACGAGCAGTACTTC
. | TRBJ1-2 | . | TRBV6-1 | CASSDLGRDYGYTF | TGTGCCAGCAGTGACTTGGGTAGGGACTATGGCTACACCTTC
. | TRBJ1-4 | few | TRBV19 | CASSITGRNEKLFF | TGTGCCAGTAGTATCACCGGCCGTAATGAAAAACTGTTTTTT
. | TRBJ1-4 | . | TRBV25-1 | CASKGGAVEKLFF | TGTGCCAGCAAAGGGGGGGCCGTTGAAAAACTGTTTTTT
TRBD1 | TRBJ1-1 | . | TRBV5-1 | CASSHGTVHTEAFF | TGCGCCAGCAGTCACGGGACAGTCCACACTGAAGCTTTCTTT
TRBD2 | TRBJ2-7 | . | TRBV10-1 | CASSERTSGRTEQYF | TGCGCCAGCAGTGAACGGACTAGCGGGAGAACCGAGCAGTACTTC
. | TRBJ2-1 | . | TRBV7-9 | CASSYGPDEQFF | TGTGCCAGCAGCTATGGTCCGGATGAGCAGTTCTTC
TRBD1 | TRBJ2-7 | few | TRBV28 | CASSSGQGSSYEQYF | TGTGCCAGCAGTTCCGGACAGGGGAGCTCCTACGAGCAGTACTTC
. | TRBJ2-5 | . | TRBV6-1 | CASILGARETQYF | TGTGCCAGCATCCTAGGGGCGAGAGAGACCCAGTACTTC
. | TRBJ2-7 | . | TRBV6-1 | CASSESGRGWEQYF | TGTGCCAGCAGTGAATCGGGCAGGGGCTGGGAGCAGTACTTC
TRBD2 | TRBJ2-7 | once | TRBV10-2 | CASTVLAGLGEQYF | TGCGCCAGCACCGTATTAGCGGGTCTGGGGGAGCAGTACTTC
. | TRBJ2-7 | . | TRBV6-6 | CASRERVSWNEQYF | TGTGCCAGCAGAGAGAGGGTCTCTTGGAACGAGCAGTACTTC
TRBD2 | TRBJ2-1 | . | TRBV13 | CASSFRGLAFF | TGTGCCAGCAGCTTCAGGGGACTAGCGTTCTTC
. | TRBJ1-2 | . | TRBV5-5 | CASSLAPGSNYGYTF | TGTGCCAGCAGCTTAGCTCCTGGGTCCAACTATGGCTACACCTTC
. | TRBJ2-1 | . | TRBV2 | CASREANEQFF | TGTGCCAGCAGAGAAGCCAATGAGCAGTTCTTC
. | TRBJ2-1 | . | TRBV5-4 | CASSLGLGEQFF | TGTGCCAGCAGCTTGGGGTTGGGTGAGCAGTTCTTC
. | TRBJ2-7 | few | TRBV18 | CASSPSLYEQYF | TGTGCCAGCTCACCCTCCCTCTACGAGCAGTACTTC
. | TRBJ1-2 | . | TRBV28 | CASKLVQGYGYTF | TGTGCCAGCAAGTTGGTCCAGGGCTATGGCTACACCTTC
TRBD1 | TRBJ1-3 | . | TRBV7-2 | CASSLTGGNSGNTIYF | TGTGCCAGCAGTTTGACAGGGGGCAATTCTGGAAACACCATATATTTT
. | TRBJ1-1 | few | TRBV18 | CASSPPAGMQNTEAFF | TGTGCCAGCTCACCACCGGCAGGGATGCAGAACACTGAAGCTTTCTTT
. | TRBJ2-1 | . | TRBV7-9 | CASSFVGTIEQFF | TGTGCCAGCAGCTTCGTGGGGACCATTGAGCAGTTCTTC
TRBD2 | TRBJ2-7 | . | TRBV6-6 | CASSGTSGSPEQYF | TGTGCCAGCAGTGGGACTAGCGGGAGTCCCGAGCAGTACTTC
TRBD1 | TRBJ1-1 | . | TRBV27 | CASSDRDRGPGTEAFF | TGTGCCAGCAGCGACCGGGACAGGGGTCCGGGCACTGAAGCTTTCTTT
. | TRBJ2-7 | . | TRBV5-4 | CASSFSASYEQYF | TGTGCCAGCAGCTTTTCAGCAAGCTACGAGCAGTACTTC
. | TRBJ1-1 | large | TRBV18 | CASSPLGGTEAFF | TGTGCCAGCTCACCATTGGGGGGCACTGAAGCTTTCTTT
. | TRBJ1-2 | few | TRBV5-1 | CASRYQPRGQSGYTF | TGCGCCAGCAGGTACCAACCTCGGGGGCAGAGTGGCTACACCTTC
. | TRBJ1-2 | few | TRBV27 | CASSLSRLGGLSYGYTF | TGTGCCAGCAGTTTATCTCGCCTCGGGGGCCTATCCTATGGCTACACCTTC
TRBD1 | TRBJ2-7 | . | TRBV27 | CASSLVGQGALSYEQYF | TGTGCCAGCAGTTTAGTCGGACAGGGGGCCCTCTCGTACGAGCAGTACTTC
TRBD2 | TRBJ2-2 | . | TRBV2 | CASSEVAGNTGELFF | TGTGCCAGCAGTGAGGTAGCGGGAAACACCGGGGAGCTGTTTTTT
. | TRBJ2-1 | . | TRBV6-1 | CASSRTEDYNEQFF | TGTGCCAGCAGCCGGACAGAGGACTACAATGAGCAGTTCTTC
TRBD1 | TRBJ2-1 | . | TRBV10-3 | CAIADSGTGGNNEQFF | TGTGCCATCGCGGATTCCGGGACAGGGGGGAACAATGAGCAGTTCTTC
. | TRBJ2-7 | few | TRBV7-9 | CASSLVGGSYEQYF | TGTGCCAGCAGCTTAGTCGGCGGGTCCTACGAGCAGTACTTC
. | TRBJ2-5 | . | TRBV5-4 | CASSSPSSQETQYF | TGTGCCAGCAGCTCGCCGTCATCCCAAGAGACCCAGTACTTC
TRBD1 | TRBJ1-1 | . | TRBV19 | CASNQDRVETEAFF | TGTGCCAGTAACCAGGACAGGGTGGAAACTGAAGCTTTCTTT
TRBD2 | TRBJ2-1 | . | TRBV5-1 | CASSVGLANNEQFF | TGCGCCAGCAGCGTTGGACTAGCGAACAATGAGCAGTTCTTC
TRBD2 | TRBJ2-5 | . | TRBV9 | CASSAMSGGTQYF | TGTGCCAGCAGCGCGATGAGCGGGGGGACCCAGTACTTC
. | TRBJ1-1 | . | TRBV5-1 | CASSLGGVSDTEAFF | TGCGCCAGCAGCTTGGGGGGGGTATCGGACACTGAAGCTTTCTTT
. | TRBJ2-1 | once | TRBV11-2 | CASSLLGGLANYNEQFF | TGTGCCAGCAGCTTATTAGGGGGGCTAGCGAATTACAATGAGCAGTTCTTC
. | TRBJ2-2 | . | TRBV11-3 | CASSPTLGSGELFF | TGTGCCAGCAGCCCGACCCTAGGCTCCGGGGAGCTGTTTTTT